This T cell receptor (beta chain) was sequenced during a study of cytomegalovirus exposure and HLA in healthy donors. Study-wide results and caveats: Of the V segments, some could not be distinguished, including TRBV6-2 and TRBV6-3, and were excluded. Productive status was seen about 90% or about 30% of the time for most TCR beta V segments in an earlier analysis. Serostatus for CMV was the only available immune exposure information. Cytomegalovirus status was reportedly diagnosed by the classifier with high specificity and sensitivity.

Germline V CDR1 and CDR2: SGHVS, FQNEAQ. J gave up 2 bases and V 4 bases, and 5 bases lay outside the gene matches. CDR3 size: 15 residues. Comments on this clone: Its matching antigen is unknown.

The PCR used 60 Vbeta and 13 Jbeta primers. Libraries were prepared by immunoSEQ multiplex PCR; TCRdb keeps only in-frame clonotypes and omits some of them. The table lists more than 90,000 clones, about four fifths of them singletons. Specimen: PBMCs. The chain employs TRBV7-8 and TRBJ1-1; 9 bases map to TRBD1. This clonotype was obtained from a man aged 50-59 years in good health and CMV-seronegative. Here the CDR3 DNA reads TGTGCCAGCAGCTCCAGGACAGGGGTAAACACTGAAGCTTTCTTT. The encoded protein is CASSSRTGVNTEAFF.